This record covers a single TCR beta chain. The antigen is not known. Clones were read by immunoSEQ multiplex PCR, and TCRdb kept only the in-frame ones, dropping some. The sample yields fewer than 65,000 clones, about 77% seen once. V was cut by 5 bases and J by 7 bases, with 12 bases left in between. This CDR3 is 14 amino acids long. Germline CDR1 and CDR2: LNHDA and SQIVND (reference sequence). These data belong to a study of radiotherapy plus CTLA-4 blockade in lung cancer. Study-wide findings and caveats: Reported findings show early blood T cell clone dynamics, with interferon-beta, best predicted response.

The origin of this receptor is a human donor with non-small cell lung cancer whose response to radiotherapy plus ipilimumab could not be evaluated. The rearrangement uses TRBV19 and TRBJ1-6, with D perhaps TRBD1 (5 bases). The source material was peripheral blood, sampled from a patient treated with radiotherapy plus ipilimumab. The CDR3 nucleotides read TGTGCCAGTAGTCGTATGACAGAAAATTCACCCCTCCACTTT. Its translation is CASSRMTENSPLHF.